The 3 T cell receptor beta chains given below trace back to one sample, sequenced in a study of OX40 agonist ivuxolimab in advanced cancers. This table comes from immunoSEQ multiplex PCR, and its TCRdb copy is limited to in-frame clones, with some not included. The repertoire consists of tens of thousands of clones, with roughly four fifths occurring once and the leading ten covering about 0.69%. The specimen comprised CD4+ or CD8+ T cells sorted from blood, sampled in a trial of the OX40 agonist ivuxolimab. These receptors were obtained from an adult with an advanced solid tumor such as melanoma, head and neck, liver or kidney cancer.

DNA for the CDR3: TGCGCCAGCAGCTTGACTAGCGGGGTCTTAGAGCAGTTCTTC. As protein: CASSLTSGVLEQFF. The V and J genes are TRBV5-1 and TRBJ2-1, with 10 bases aligning to TRBD2. Germline lookup yields CDR1 SGHRS and CDR2 YFSETQ. V was pared by 1 base and J by 10 bases, with 5 bases of the junction left unmatched. This CDR3 region has 14 residues.

This clone was counted ten times or more. V is TRBV7-3 and J is TRBJ2-5; the D is unclear. The CDR3 has 13 residues. Germline values: CDR1 SGHTA, CDR2 FQGTGA. Trimming cost V 6 bases and J 2 bases, with 10 bases left between them. CDR3 nucleotide sequence: TGTGCCAGCAGTAGGTCGGATCAAGAGACCCAGTACTTC. It codes for CASSRSDQETQYF.

The chain carries TRBV4-2 and TRBJ2-5; D may be TRBD2 (6 bases). CDR1 is LGHNA, CDR2 YNFKEQ, per germline. This CDR3 contains 15 residues. With 0 bases removed from V and 5 bases from J, the gap between germline ends came to 13 bases. The DNA for the CDR3 is TGTGCCAGCAGCCAAGACCCCTGGGCGGGGGAGACCCAGTACTTC. This encodes CASSQDPWAGETQYF.